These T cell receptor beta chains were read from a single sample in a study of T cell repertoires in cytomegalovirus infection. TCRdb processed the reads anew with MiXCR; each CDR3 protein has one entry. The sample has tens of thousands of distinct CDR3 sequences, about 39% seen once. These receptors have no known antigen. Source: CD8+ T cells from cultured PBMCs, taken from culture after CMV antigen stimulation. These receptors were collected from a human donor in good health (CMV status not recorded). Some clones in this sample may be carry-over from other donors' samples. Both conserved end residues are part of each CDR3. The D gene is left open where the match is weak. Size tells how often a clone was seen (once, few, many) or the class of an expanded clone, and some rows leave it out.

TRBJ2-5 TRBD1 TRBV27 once CASSLSTGGETQYF TGTGCCAGCAGTTTATCGACAGGGGGGGAGACCCAGTACTTC
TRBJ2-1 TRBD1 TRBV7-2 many CATGQVSYNEQFF TGTGCCACGGGACAGGTCTCCTACAATGAGCAGTTCTTC
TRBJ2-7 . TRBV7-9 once CASSDSGTTYEQYF TGTGCCAGCAGCGATTCGGGGACAACCTACGAGCAGTACTTC
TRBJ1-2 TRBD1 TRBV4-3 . CASSRDRASGYGYTF TGCGCCAGCAGCCGGGACAGGGCCTCGGGGTATGGCTACACCTTC
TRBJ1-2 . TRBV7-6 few CASSSYRLGYTF TGTGCCAGCAGCTCCTACAGGCTCGGCTACACCTTC
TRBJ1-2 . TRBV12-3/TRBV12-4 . CASSSERAYGYTF TGTGCCAGCAGTTCGGAACGGGCCTATGGCTACACCTTC
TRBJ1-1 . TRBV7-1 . CASSSPSGSTEAFF TGTGCCAGCAGCTCCCCTTCTGGGAGCACTGAAGCTTTCTTT
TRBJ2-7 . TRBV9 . CASSVAPAVWGEQYF TGTGCCAGCAGCGTAGCTCCGGCCGTCTGGGGCGAGCAGTACTTC
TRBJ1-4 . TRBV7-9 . CASSSGEGGKLFF TGTGCCAGCAGCTCCGGCGAAGGGGGGAAACTGTTTTTT
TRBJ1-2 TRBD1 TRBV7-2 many CASSQITGGVGGYTF TGTGCCAGCAGCCAGATTACAGGGGGCGTTGGTGGCTACACCTTC
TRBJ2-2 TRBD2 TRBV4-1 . CASSRGTSGEVFTRELFF TGCGCCAGCAGCCGCGGGACTAGCGGGGAAGTTTTTACCAGGGAGCTGTTTTTT
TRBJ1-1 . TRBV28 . CASSWRLSDTEAFF TGTGCCAGCAGTTGGCGGCTAAGCGACACTGAAGCTTTCTTT
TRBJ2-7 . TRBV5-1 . CASSLGLVSSYEQYF TGCGCCAGCAGCTTGGGACTAGTGAGCTCCTACGAGCAGTACTTC
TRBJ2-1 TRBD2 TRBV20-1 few CSARDPHGGSSYNEQFF TGCAGTGCTAGAGATCCCCACGGCGGGAGCTCCTACAATGAGCAGTTCTTC
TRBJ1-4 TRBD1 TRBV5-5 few CASSLLGQGATNEKLFF TGTGCCAGCAGCTTGTTGGGACAGGGGGCAACTAATGAAAAACTGTTTTTT
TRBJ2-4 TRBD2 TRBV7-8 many CASSLAGGGGNIQYF TGTGCCAGCAGCTTAGCAGGCGGGGGAGGGAACATTCAGTACTTC
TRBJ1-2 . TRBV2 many CASTHWLGANYGYTF TGTGCCAGCACCCATTGGTTAGGAGCTAACTATGGCTACACCTTC
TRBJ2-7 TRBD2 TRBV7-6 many CASLIGTSYAYEQYF TGTGCCAGCCTAATAGGGACTAGCTACGCCTACGAGCAGTACTTC
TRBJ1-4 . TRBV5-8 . CASSEGQLLKDEKLFF TGTGCCAGCAGCGAAGGACAGTTACTTAAGGATGAAAAACTGTTTTTT
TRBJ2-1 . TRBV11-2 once CASSFGQGVLEQFF TGTGCCAGCAGCTTTGGTCAGGGAGTCCTTGAGCAGTTCTTC
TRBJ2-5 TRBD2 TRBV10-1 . CASSELAGPWETQYF TGCGCCAGCAGTGAATTAGCGGGCCCGTGGGAGACCCAGTACTTC
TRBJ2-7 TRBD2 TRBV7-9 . CASSSLAETYEQYF TGTGCCAGCAGCTCCCTAGCGGAGACCTACGAGCAGTACTTC
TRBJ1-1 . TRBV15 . CATSRDRGLNTEAFF TGTGCCACCAGCAGAGACAGGGGATTGAACACTGAAGCTTTCTTT
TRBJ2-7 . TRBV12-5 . CASGTPGPGEQYF TGTGCTAGTGGTACGCCGGGCCCGGGGGAGCAGTACTTC
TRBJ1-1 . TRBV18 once CASSSTGGNTEAFF TGTGCCAGCTCATCAACCGGGGGGAACACTGAAGCTTTCTTT
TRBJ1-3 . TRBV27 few CASSSRQVPSGNTIYF TGTGCCAGCAGTTCCAGACAGGTCCCCTCTGGAAACACCATATATTTT
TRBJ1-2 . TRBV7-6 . CASSLSTGTFYGYTF TGTGCCAGCAGCTTATCTACCGGGACATTCTATGGCTACACCTTC
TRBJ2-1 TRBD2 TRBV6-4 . CASSGDGEGYNEQFF TGTGCCAGCAGTGGGGACGGGGAGGGCTACAATGAGCAGTTCTTC
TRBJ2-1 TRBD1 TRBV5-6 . CASSLSTGTGAYNEQFF TGTGCCAGCAGCTTGTCCACCGGGACAGGGGCATACAATGAGCAGTTCTTC